This T cell receptor beta chain is drawn from a study of early T cells in non-severe SARS-CoV-2 infection. This CDR3 region has 16 residues. Germline V CDR1 and CDR2: SGDLS, YYNGEE. Trimming took off 4 bases at V and 2 bases at J, with 18 bases between the two ends. TCRdb reprocessed the 5' RACE reads via MiXCR and lists one record per CDR3 protein. The sample carries more than 90,000 distinct CDR3 sequences, approximately 10% recorded once. The sample comprised whole blood. The sequence came from an adult who was a healthcare worker with PCR-confirmed SARS-CoV-2 infection or an uninfected control (not recorded which). The chain uses TRBV9 and TRBJ2-5; maybe TRBD2 (6 bases). The CDR3 reads CASSFQGTRGQETQYF. The DNA for the CDR3 is TGTGCCAGCAGCTTCCAAGGGACTCGGGGTCAAGAGACCCAGTACTTC.